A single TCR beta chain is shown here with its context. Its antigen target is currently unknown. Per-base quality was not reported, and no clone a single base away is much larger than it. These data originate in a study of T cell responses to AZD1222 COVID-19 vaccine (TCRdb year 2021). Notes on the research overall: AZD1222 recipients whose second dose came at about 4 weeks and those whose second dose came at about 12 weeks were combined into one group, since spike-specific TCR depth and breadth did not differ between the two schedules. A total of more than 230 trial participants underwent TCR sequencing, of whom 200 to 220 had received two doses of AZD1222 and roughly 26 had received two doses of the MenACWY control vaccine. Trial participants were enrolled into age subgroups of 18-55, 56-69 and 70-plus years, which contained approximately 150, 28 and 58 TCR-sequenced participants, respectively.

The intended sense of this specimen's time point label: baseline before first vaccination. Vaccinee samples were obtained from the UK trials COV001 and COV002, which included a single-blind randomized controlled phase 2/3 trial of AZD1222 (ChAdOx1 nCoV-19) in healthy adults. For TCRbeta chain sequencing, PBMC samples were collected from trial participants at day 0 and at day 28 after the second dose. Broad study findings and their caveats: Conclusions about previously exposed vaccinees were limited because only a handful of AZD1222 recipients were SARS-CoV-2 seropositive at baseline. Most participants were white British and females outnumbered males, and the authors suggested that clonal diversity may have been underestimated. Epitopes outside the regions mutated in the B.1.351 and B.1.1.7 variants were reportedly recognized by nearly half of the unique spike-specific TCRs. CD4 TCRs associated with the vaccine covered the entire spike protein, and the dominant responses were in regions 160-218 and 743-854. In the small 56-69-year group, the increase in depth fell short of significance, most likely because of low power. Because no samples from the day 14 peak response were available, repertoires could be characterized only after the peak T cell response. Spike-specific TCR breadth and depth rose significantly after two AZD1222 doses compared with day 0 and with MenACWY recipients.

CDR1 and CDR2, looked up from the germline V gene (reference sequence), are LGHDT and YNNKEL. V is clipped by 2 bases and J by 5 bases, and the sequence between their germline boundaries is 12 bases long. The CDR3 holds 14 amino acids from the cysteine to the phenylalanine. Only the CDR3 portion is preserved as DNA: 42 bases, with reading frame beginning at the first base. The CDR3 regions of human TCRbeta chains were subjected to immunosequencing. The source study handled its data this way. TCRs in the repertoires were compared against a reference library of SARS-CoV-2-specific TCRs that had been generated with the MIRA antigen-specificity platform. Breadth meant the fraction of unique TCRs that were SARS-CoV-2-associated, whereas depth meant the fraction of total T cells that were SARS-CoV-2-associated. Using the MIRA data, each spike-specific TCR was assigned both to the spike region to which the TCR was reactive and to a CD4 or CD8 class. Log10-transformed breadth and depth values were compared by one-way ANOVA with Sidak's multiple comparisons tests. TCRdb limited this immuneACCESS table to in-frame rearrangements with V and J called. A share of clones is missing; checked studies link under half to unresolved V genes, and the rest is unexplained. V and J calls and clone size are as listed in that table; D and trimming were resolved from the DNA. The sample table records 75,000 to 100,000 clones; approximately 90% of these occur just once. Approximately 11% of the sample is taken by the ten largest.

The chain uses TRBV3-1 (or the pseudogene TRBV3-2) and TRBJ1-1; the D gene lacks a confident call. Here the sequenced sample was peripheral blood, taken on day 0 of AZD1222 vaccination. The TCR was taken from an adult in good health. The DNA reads TGTGCCAGCAGCCAAAGGGCTGTAAGGACTGAAGCTTTCTTT. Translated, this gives CASSQRAVRTEAFF.